This T cell receptor (beta chain) was identified in a study of monozygotic twins with inflammatory bowel disease. TCRalpha and TCRbeta cDNA went through nested PCRs of about 15 and 9 cycles, two in total. No DNA is given; TCRdb re-called the 5' RACE reads and lists each CDR3 protein once. The sample includes under 200,000 distinct CDR3 sequences. The sequenced sample consisted of blood. The receptor was isolated from a human donor with ulcerative colitis or Crohn's disease, or a healthy co-twin of an affected twin (not recorded which).

CDR3 sequence reads: CASSLVGATNTGELFF. The rearrangement joins TRBV7-2 to TRBJ2-2. This CDR3 has 16 amino acids. Germline V lookup: CDR1 SGHTA, CDR2 FQGNSA.